The rows below give T cell receptor beta chains drawn from one sample of a study of blood T cell repertoires in COVID-19. Only in-frame clones appear in the TCRdb table, and some are missing; sequencing was by immunoSEQ multiplex PCR. The sample has approximately 100,000 clones; roughly 82% are singletons. Sequencing input: peripheral blood. All receptors derive from a man in his sixties with acute or convalescent COVID-19. CDR3s include the opening cysteine and the closing phenylalanine or tryptophan. Each record gives: V gene, CDR3 protein.

TRBV27	CASRGYRGLRTGANVLTF
TRBV19	CASSPQRGSEQYF
TRBV3-1/TRBV3-2	CASSLILGLANEQFF
TRBV29-1	CSVDEGTYEQYF
TRBV9	CASSGGLTLPYNEQFF
TRBV7-2	CASSLDLATTDTQYF
TRBV28	CASSLAPGGQAGANVLTF
TRBV6-1	CASSDTVSVLFF
TRBV10-1	CASRAGGSYNEQFF
TRBV18	CASSPPTGVETQYF
TRBV5-1	CATTTGTGNTGELFF
TRBV11-3	CASSQTPGGLQETQYF
TRBV19	CASSPLGRGLNQPQHF
TRBV21-1	CASSSWGDGNEQFF
TRBV6-5	CASSYLTNYGYTF
TRBV5-1	CASSAAELSSYEQYF
TRBV6-5	CASSSPRLEQFF
TRBV19	CASRGAPGGNGSPLHF
TRBV14	CASSQGQGPYEQYF
TRBV2	CASSAAYEQYF
TRBV28	CASRPSGGPYEQYF
TRBV5-8	CASSLPGTVTYEQYF
TRBV28	CASSLAGLAKNIQYF
TRBV6-2/TRBV6-3	CASSYPRGRLSGANVLTF
TRBV6-5	CASSFPGTYEQYF
TRBV10-3	CAIQGVVYGYTF
TRBV19	CASRAGGISYEQYF
TRBV2	CASRVDSIITEAFF